A selection of T cell receptor beta chains follows, all from one sample in a study of OX40 agonist ivuxolimab in advanced cancers. The protocol was immunoSEQ multiplex PCR, while the TCRdb copy is restricted to in-frame clones and leaves out a portion. The sample carries approximately 79,000 clones, 75% to 90% recorded once. The sequences come from CD4+ or CD8+ T cells sorted from blood, collected in a trial of the OX40 agonist ivuxolimab. Every receptor here comes from an adult with an advanced solid tumor such as melanoma, head and neck, liver or kidney cancer. CDR3s leave out the opening cysteine and the closing phenylalanine or tryptophan. Not every row has a clone size; where given, it reads once, few, many or a size class.

J gene | clone size | V gene | CDR3 protein
TRBJ1-1 | . | TRBV6-1 | ASSEAAAVNTEAF
TRBJ1-4 | . | TRBV7-9 | ASSLAAAPGEKLF
TRBJ2-1 | . | TRBV4-3 | ASSARRRSQGSSYNEQF
TRBJ1-4 | once | TRBV5-4 | ASSLDGNEKLF
TRBJ1-2 | few | TRBV2 | ASSERQGHYGYT
TRBJ1-4 | . | TRBV19 | ASGGQAGEKLF
TRBJ2-3 | . | TRBV6-5 | ASTPRGRGTDTQY
TRBJ2-5 | . | TRBV6-5 | ASRPLGQQETQY
TRBJ1-1 | . | TRBV7-8 | ASSLVTGNTEAF
TRBJ2-3 | . | TRBV6-5 | ASSYSAGGADTQY
TRBJ2-7 | . | TRBV7-2 | ASSFSQGAGREQY
TRBJ2-3 | . | TRBV5-1 | ASSFGQGTDTQY
TRBJ2-7 | . | TRBV28 | ASSLRQRHYEQY
TRBJ2-2 | . | TRBV19 | ASQWGGVGTGELF
TRBJ2-1 | . | TRBV30 | AWLLAGPYNEQF
TRBJ1-1 | . | TRBV2 | ASSEWLGSSEAF
TRBJ2-5 | . | TRBV30 | AWSVGRPRETQY
TRBJ2-5 | . | TRBV27 | ASSRTGRRETQY
TRBJ2-2 | few | TRBV19 | ASRGQGGHTGELF
TRBJ1-1 | . | TRBV5-1 | ASSLQGAIAEAF
TRBJ1-2 | . | TRBV30 | AWSRRRYGYT
TRBJ1-4 | once | TRBV27 | ASSFGGRGGSEKLF
TRBJ2-5 | . | TRBV19 | ASSTSSGKGTQY
TRBJ2-2 | few | TRBV5-1 | ASRINTGELF
TRBJ1-5 | . | TRBV10-2 | ASRGTAHSNQPQH
TRBJ2-7 | once | TRBV5-1 | ASSISGSRYEQY
TRBJ1-1 | . | TRBV6-5 | ASWSGGMNTEAF
TRBJ2-7 | . | TRBV4-3 | ASSQGAENSYEQY
TRBJ2-7 | . | TRBV18 | ASSEGGGSYEQY